This TCR beta chain was identified in a study of vaccination and CD4 T cells after COVID-19. Study in general: A median of 72 days (range 14 to 241) separated dose two from the taking of post-vaccine samples.

Treatment noted: roughly 10-day PBMC culture with coronavirus spike peptide pools or control peptides (ViraFEST assay). General study findings and limits: Convalescent participants were relatively few, and none had early post-infection timepoints studied. SARS-CoV-2-reactive clonotypes rose nonsignificantly, with the median going from approximately 21 to 40.

The CDR3 length is 17 residues. Germline CDR1 is KGHDR and CDR2 is SFDVKD. V shed 2 bases, J shed 2 bases, and the junction held 6 bases outside the gene matches. A word on this clonotype: Its antigen is undetermined.

With the Oncomine TCR Beta short-read assay, DNA from cultured CD4+ T cells was sequenced. From cultured CD4+ T cells, genomic DNA was extracted. TCRdb itself ran the PCR reads through MiXCR, one entry per CDR3 protein. The sample carries fewer than 30,000 distinct CDR3 sequences, less than 60% recorded once. The sequences come from CD4+ T cells from blood, cultured in vitro, collected before SARS-CoV-2 vaccination. This chain links TRBV24-1 with TRBJ2-3, with 10 bases lining up with TRBD2. This receptor was taken from a human donor who received a COVID-19 vaccine. The CDR3 loop reads CATSDSLAGAYTDTQYF. The CDR3 DNA reads as TGTGCCACCAGTGATTCTCTAGCGGGGGCCTACACAGATACGCAGTATTTT.